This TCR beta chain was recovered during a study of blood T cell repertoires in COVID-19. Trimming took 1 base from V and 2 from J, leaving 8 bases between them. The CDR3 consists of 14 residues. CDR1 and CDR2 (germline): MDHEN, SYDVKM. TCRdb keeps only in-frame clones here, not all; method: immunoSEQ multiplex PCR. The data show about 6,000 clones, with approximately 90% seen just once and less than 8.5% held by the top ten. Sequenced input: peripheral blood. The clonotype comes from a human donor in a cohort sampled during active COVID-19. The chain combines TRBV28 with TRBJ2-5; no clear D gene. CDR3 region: CASSLLSRQETQYF. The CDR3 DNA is TGTGCCAGCAGTTTATTGTCTAGGCAAGAGACCCAGTACTTC. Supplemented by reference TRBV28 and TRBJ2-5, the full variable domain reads DVKVTQSSRYLVKRTGEKVFLECVQDMDHENMFWYRQDPGLGLRLIYFSYDVKMKEKGDIPEGYSVSREKKERFSLILESASTNQTSMYLCASSLLSRQETQYFGPGTRLLVL.